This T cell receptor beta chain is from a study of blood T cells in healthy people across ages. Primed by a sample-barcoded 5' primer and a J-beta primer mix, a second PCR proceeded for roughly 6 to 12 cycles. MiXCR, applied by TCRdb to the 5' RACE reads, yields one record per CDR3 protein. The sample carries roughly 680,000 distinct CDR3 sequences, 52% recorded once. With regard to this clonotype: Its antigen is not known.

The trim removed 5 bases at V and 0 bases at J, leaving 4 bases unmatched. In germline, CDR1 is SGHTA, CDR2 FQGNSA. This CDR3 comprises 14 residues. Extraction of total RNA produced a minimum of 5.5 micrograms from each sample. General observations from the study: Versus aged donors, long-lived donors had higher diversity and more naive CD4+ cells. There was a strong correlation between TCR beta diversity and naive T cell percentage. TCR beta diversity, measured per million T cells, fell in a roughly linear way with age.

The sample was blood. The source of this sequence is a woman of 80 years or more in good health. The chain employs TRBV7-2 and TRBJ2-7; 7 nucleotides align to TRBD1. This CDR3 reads CASSNGQVSYEQYF. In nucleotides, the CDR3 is TGTGCCAGCAGCAACGGACAGGTCTCCTACGAGCAGTACTTC.